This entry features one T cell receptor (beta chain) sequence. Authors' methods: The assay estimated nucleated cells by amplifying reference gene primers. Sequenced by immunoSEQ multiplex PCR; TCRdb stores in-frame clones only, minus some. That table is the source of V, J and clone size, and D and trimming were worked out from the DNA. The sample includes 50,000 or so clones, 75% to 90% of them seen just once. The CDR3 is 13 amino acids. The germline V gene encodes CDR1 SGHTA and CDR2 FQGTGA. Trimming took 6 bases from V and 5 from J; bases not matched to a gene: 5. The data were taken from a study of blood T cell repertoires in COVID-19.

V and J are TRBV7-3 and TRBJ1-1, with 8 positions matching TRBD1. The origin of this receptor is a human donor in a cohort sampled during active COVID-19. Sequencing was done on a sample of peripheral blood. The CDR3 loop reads CASRGQGGTEAFF. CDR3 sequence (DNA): TGTGCCAGCAGAGGACAGGGCGGGACTGAAGCTTTCTTT.